These 10 T cell receptor beta chains came from one sample sequenced in a study of long-term antiretroviral therapy in people with HIV (dated by TCRdb to the early 2020s). The immunoSEQ hsTCRB v3.0 assay was used at survey level resolution to sequence the TRB variable region. What TCRdb holds here is the immuneACCESS table cut down to in-frame rearrangements. Part of the clones is not present; checked against another copy, under half of the missing clones reflect an unresolved V gene, and the others are unexplained. The sample table records about 14,000 clones; about 79% of these occur just once. The ten largest make up 7.2% of the sample. The specimen was unsorted PBMCs, collected 0.4 years after starting antiretroviral therapy. The receptors originated from a man younger than 40 with HIV.

The rearrangement joins TRBV7-2 to TRBJ2-7; 9 bases agree with TRBD1. CDR1 is SGHTA, CDR2 FQGNSA, per germline. This CDR3 has 14 residues. V lost 5 bases to trimming and J lost 4 bases; unmatched junction nucleotides: 6. Here the CDR3 reads CASSPTGGRYEQYF. CDR3 DNA: TGTGCCAGCAGCCCTACAGGGGGCAGATACGAGCAGTACTTC.

The rearrangement joins TRBV19 to TRBJ2-3; D gene ambiguous. V lost 0 bases, J lost 0 bases, and 7 bases lay in between. Germline CDR1 reads LNHDA; CDR2 reads SQIVND (reference sequence). This CDR3 contains 15 residues. The DNA for the CDR3 is TGTGCCAGTAGTATAGATTCCCTGAGCACAGATACGCAGTATTTT. Its translation is CASSIDSLSTDTQYF.

The rearrangement uses TRBV5-1 and TRBJ1-1; 8 nucleotides match TRBD1. The CDR3 totals 16 residues. Germline CDR1 and CDR2: SGHRS and YFSETQ. Unmatched junction bases numbered 8, after V lost 4 bases and J lost 0 bases. This CDR3 is CASSLRTGILNTEAFF. CDR3 DNA sequence: TGCGCCAGCAGCCTGCGGACAGGGATACTGAACACTGAAGCTTTCTTT.

The chain joins TRBV5-1 to TRBJ1-1; 7 nucleotides line up with TRBD1. Trimming took 0 bases from V and 5 from J; bases not matched to a gene: 4. This CDR3 has 14 residues. The V gene's germline CDR1 is SGHRS and CDR2 YFSETQ. Here the CDR3 DNA reads TGCGCCAGCAGCTTGGTAGGGGGCGGGACTGAAGCTTTCTTT. Encoded protein: CASSLVGGGTEAFF.

The chain couples TRBV4-2 to TRBJ2-2, with D tentatively TRBD2 (6 bases). Germline CDR1 reads LGHNA; CDR2 reads YNFKEQ. The CDR3 contains 17 residues. Trimming removed 0 bases from V and 0 bases from J, with 11 bases in between. CDR3 in DNA: TGTGCCAGCAGCCAAGAAGGGACTTTTGCGAACACCGGGGAGCTGTTTTTT. It is translated as CASSQEGTFANTGELFF.

The V call is TRBV7-9, the J call TRBJ2-1; D is undetermined. The germline gives CDR1 SEHNR, CDR2 FQNEAQ (reference sequence). Trimming took 2 bases from V and 5 from J, leaving 7 bases between them. The CDR3 spans 13 residues. The CDR3 sequence is CASSLTAHNEQFF. The CDR3 nucleotides are TGTGCCAGCAGCTTAACGGCCCACAATGAGCAGTTCTTC.

The chain recombines TRBV7-2 with TRBJ2-5, with a weak D call TRBD2 (6 bases). The germline V and J ends were trimmed by 7 bases and 5 bases, with 14 bases remaining between them. The CDR3 has 13 residues. CDR1 is SGHTA and CDR2 is FQGNSA in the germline V gene. In DNA form, the CDR3 reads TGTGCCAGCACCGTTGGCGGGGAGGAGACCCAGTACTTC. Its protein is CASTVGGEETQYF.

This chain uses TRBV7-9 with TRBJ1-3; the D is unclear. The V end was cut by 5 bases, the J end by 1 base, with 15 bases between. CDR3 length: 16 residues. CDR1 and CDR2 from the germline V gene are SEHNR and FQNEAQ (reference sequence). In nucleotides, the CDR3 is TGTGCCAGCAGCGGATACGGATGGCGGTCTGGAAACACCATATATTTT. Amino acids: CASSGYGWRSGNTIYF.

Note on this clone: Its ends do not fully match the called genes, so a read error is possible. The V call is TRBV12-5, the J call TRBJ2-2; 7 nucleotides align to TRBD2. The CDR3 covers 17 residues. Germline CDR1 LGHNT, CDR2 FRNRAP. CDR3 sequence reads: CASGLGVARESAGELFF. CDR3 sequence (DNA): TGTGCTAGTGGATTGGGGGTTGCGCGGGAGTCCGCCGGGGAGCTGTTTTTT.

The rearrangement uses TRBV19 and TRBJ2-2; weak D call: TRBD1 (6 bases). The CDR3 length is 15 residues. Trimming took 9 bases from V and 2 from J, leaving 16 bases between them. Germline CDR1 LNHDA, CDR2 SQIVND (reference sequence). The chain's CDR3 is CARDSPPSNTGELFF. In DNA form, the CDR3 reads TGTGCCAGGGACAGCCCACCTTCAAACACCGGGGAGCTGTTTTTT.